The clone carrying this T cell receptor beta chain was seen ten or more times. The data stem from a study of T-cell reconstitution after alpha-beta-depleted transplantation in children. Germline loops: CDR1 GTSNPN, CDR2 SVGIG (reference sequence). Trimming removed 0 bases at V and 8 bases at J, with 8 bases between. The CDR3 extends over 12 amino acids. It was with unique molecular identifiers that the TCRbeta library was prepared. TCRdb reprocessed the PCR reads via MiXCR and lists one record per CDR3 protein. The data show about 610,000 distinct CDR3 sequences, with roughly a tenth seen just once and around 4% held by the top ten.

The source material was PBMCs from the stem cell graft donor, sampled from the stem cell graft. The receptor's source is a human donor who donated a stem cell graft to a child with acute myeloid leukemia. The V and J genes are TRBV30 and TRBJ2-1; D gene unclear. CDR3 amino acids: CAWSVHADEQFF. In DNA form, the CDR3 reads TGTGCCTGGAGTGTACATGCGGATGAGCAGTTCTTC. Together with reference TRBV30 and TRBJ2-1, the CDR3 gives the full variable domain: SQTIHQWPATLVQPVGSPLSLECTVEGTSNPNLYWYRQAAGRGLQLLFYSVGIGQISSEVPQNLSASRPQDRQFILSSKKLLLSDSGFYLCAWSVHADEQFFGPGTRLTVL.